This section outlines one T cell receptor beta chain sequence together with its context. This CDR3 has 13 residues. Germline V gene data show CDR1 as SQVTM and CDR2 as ANQGSEA. Deletions cut 5 bases from V and 0 bases from J, with 5 bases between. This entry belongs to a study of PD-1 blockade in classical Hodgkin lymphoma. Turning to the study itself: A 3 mg/kg intravenous dose of nivolumab was received by patients every 2 weeks.

Time point meaning: cycle 4 day 1 (C4D1), after five to seven weeks of nivolumab. Each patient experienced a relapse that followed autologous stem cell transplantation, and brentuximab vedotin exposure varied. Using immunoSEQ multiplex PCR, the repertoire was profiled, and TCRdb retains in-frame clones only, with some absent. The sample includes about 93,000 clones, 78% of them seen just once. The sequence derives from a human donor with classical Hodgkin lymphoma. The rearrangement uses TRBV29-1 and TRBJ2-6; D unclear. The material sequenced was peripheral blood mononuclear cells (PBMCs), taken before the fourth cycle of nivolumab. The CDR3 sequence: CSVLSSGANVLTF. In nucleotides, the CDR3 is TGCAGCGTTCTCAGCTCTGGGGCCAACGTCCTGACTTTC.